The text below deals with one T cell receptor (beta chain). The CDR3 sequence is 14 residues long. Germline lookup yields CDR1 SEHNR and CDR2 FQNEAQ (reference sequence). Trimming cost V 3 bases and J 7 bases; bases outside gene matches: 6. This table comes from immunoSEQ multiplex PCR, and its TCRdb copy is limited to in-frame clones, with some not included. Of 130,000 or so clones in the sample, approximately 86% were seen once. The data are from a study of PD-1 blockade in mismatch repair-deficient tumors. This specimen was peripheral blood, taken 44 weeks after starting pembrolizumab. The sequence was obtained from an adult with mismatch repair-deficient cancer. The chain carries TRBV7-9 and TRBJ2-7; TRBD1 matches 10 bases. This chain's CDR3 is CASSLGDRGREQYF. CDR3 nucleotide sequence: TGTGCCAGCAGCTTGGGCGACAGGGGGCGGGAGCAGTACTTC.